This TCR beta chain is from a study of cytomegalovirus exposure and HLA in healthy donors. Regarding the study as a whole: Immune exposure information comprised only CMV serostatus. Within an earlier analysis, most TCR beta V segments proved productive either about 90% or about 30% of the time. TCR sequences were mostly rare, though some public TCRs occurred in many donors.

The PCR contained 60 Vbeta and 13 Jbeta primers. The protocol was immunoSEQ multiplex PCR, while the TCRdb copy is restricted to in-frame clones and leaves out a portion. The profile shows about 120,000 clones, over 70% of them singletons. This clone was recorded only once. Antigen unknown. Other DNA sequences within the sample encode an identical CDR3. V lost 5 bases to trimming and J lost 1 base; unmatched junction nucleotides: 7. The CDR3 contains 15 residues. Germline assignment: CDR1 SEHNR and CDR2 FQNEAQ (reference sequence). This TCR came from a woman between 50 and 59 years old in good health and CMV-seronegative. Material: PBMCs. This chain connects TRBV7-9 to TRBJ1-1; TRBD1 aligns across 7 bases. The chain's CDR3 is CASSHRQGTNTEAFF. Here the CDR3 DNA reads TGTGCCAGCAGCCACCGACAGGGTACGAACACTGAAGCTTTCTTT.